Sequencing of this T cell receptor (beta chain) was carried out in a study of CD8 T cells in ankylosing spondylitis. Study-level points and caveats: It appeared that ankylosing spondylitis blood was characterized by a TCR beta motif of under ten highly homologous variants. As reported, disease-linked clones showed significant enrichment in matched ankylosing spondylitis synovial fluid.

Germline V CDR1 and CDR2: SGHAT, FQNNGV. The germline V and J ends were trimmed by 5 bases and 3 bases, with 5 bases remaining between them. The CDR3 has 11 residues. A single record per CDR3 protein comes from TCRdb applying MiXCR to the 5' RACE reads. The sample lists about 250,000 distinct CDR3 sequences; about a sixth were seen once. For this clonotype: The antigen is not known.

This receptor was identified in a male donor with ankylosing spondylitis or in good health (not recorded which). J is TRBJ2-7 and V is TRBV11-2; D gene uncertain. Sequencing used blood, either unsorted or a sorted T cell fraction (not recorded which). CDR3 loop: CASSPYYEQYF. CDR3 sequence (DNA): TGTGCCAGCAGCCCGTACTACGAGCAGTACTTC.